The 9 T cell receptor beta chains listed next were all sequenced from one sample in a study of T-cell reconstitution after alpha-beta-depleted transplantation in children. Unique molecular identifiers were incorporated when the TCRbeta library was constructed. MiXCR, run by TCRdb on the PCR reads, gives a single entry per CDR3 protein. There are over 450,000 distinct CDR3 sequences in the sample; over 9.5% occur only once, and roughly 2.1% lies in the top ten. The sample in question was PBMCs, obtained before TCRalphabeta/CD19-depleted stem cell transplant. Every receptor here comes from a child aged 2-15 years with inherited bone marrow failure, due to receive a stem cell transplant.

This clonotype was seen repeatedly, ten times or more. The chain links TRBV20-1 to TRBJ1-5; D unclear. V was pared by 7 bases and J by 1 base, with 8 bases between. Germline CDR1 is DFQATT and CDR2 is SNEGSKA (reference sequence). The CDR3 runs to 12 residues. This CDR3 reads CSVGRSNQPQHF. CDR3 DNA: TGCAGTGTTGGCAGAAGCAATCAGCCCCAGCATTTT.

This clonotype came up many times. The chain couples TRBV12-3 or TRBV12-4 to TRBJ1-2, with TRBD1 matching over 7 bases. Unmatched junction bases numbered 11, after V lost 6 bases and J lost 4 bases. The CDR3 is 15 residues long. This CDR3 reads CASSPHRGDRYGYTF. The CDR3 region has the DNA TGTGCCAGCAGCCCTCACAGGGGCGATCGCTATGGCTACACCTTC.

This clonotype was counted ten times or more. An end of the junction does not agree with germline; a read error may underlie this. The rearrangement joins TRBV7-7 to TRBJ2-2; 7 nucleotides agree with TRBD1. The CDR3 contains 15 residues. Germline CDR1 is SSHAT and CDR2 is FNYEAQ (reference sequence). CDR3 nucleotide sequence: TGTGCTAGCAGCTTAGGGACAGACATCACCGGGGAGCTGTTTTTT. As protein: CASSLGTDITGELFF. Using reference TRBV7-7 and TRBJ2-2 for the parts outside the CDR3, the full variable domain is GAGVSQSPRYKVTKRGQDVTLRCDPISSHATLYWYQQALGQGPEFLTYFNYEAQPDKSGLPSDRFSAERPEGSISTLTIQRTEQRDSAMYRCASSLGTDITGELFFGEGSRLTVL.

The chain uses TRBV25-1 and TRBJ1-6; a possible D gene is TRBD1 (5 bases). CDR1 and CDR2 (germline): MGHDK, SYGVNS. Trimming took 2 bases from V and 7 from J, leaving 9 bases between them. This CDR3 comprises 14 residues. CDR3 region: CASSEGAPNSPLHF. The CDR3, as DNA: TGTGCCAGCAGTGAAGGGGCTCCGAATTCACCCCTCCACTTT.

This clonotype has a handful of counts. The chain joins TRBV6-6 to TRBJ1-5; D is ambiguous. Trimming removed 7 bases at V and 6 bases at J, with 13 bases between. The CDR3 consists of 13 residues. Germline V gene data show CDR1 as MNHNY and CDR2 as SVGAGI (reference sequence). In nucleotides, the CDR3 is TGTGCCAGCACCTCAAAGGCGCGTCAGCCCCAGCATTTT. It yields the protein CASTSKARQPQHF.

This clonotype was counted only a few times. This chain uses TRBV14 with TRBJ2-3; D uncertain. Germline values: CDR1 SGHDN, CDR2 FVKESK. The germline V and J ends were trimmed by 1 base and 0 bases, with 8 bases remaining between them. CDR3 size: 15 residues. The CDR3 loop is CASSQGSRSTDTQYF. For the CDR3, the DNA is TGTGCCAGCAGCCAAGGATCCCGAAGCACAGATACGCAGTATTTT.

This clonotype was seen repeatedly, ten times or more. The chain recombines TRBV4-2 with TRBJ1-4, with D possibly TRBD1 on 5 matching bases. CDR3 size: 18 residues. Trimming took off 5 bases at V and 0 bases at J, with 19 bases between the two ends. Germline assignment: CDR1 LGHNA and CDR2 YNFKEQ. DNA of the CDR3: TGTGCCAGCAGCGAAGGGGCAGGGATTATGACAACTAATGAAAAACTGTTTTTT. Protein product: CASSEGAGIMTTNEKLFF.

This clonotype was seen only a few times. The V and J genes are TRBV19 and TRBJ2-2, with 7 bases identical to TRBD1. The CDR3 is 14 residues long. J gave up 6 bases and V 6 bases, and 7 bases lay outside the gene matches. Germline values: CDR1 LNHDA, CDR2 SQIVND (reference sequence). The CDR3 sequence: CASSPHRGAGELFF. The CDR3 DNA reads TGTGCCAGTAGCCCTCACAGGGGAGCCGGGGAGCTGTTTTTT.

The chain has TRBV4-1 and TRBJ2-2, with D unresolved. Germline V gives CDR1 MGHRA, CDR2 YSYEKL. V lost 1 base and J lost 2, with 8 bases in between. The CDR3 consists of 15 residues. The CDR3 spells CASSQAYRNTGELFF. CDR3 coding DNA: TGCGCCAGCAGCCAAGCCTATCGTAACACCGGGGAGCTGTTTTTT.